This passage covers 24 T cell receptor beta chains from one sample sequenced in a study of OX40 agonist ivuxolimab in advanced cancers. Assay: immunoSEQ multiplex PCR; the TCRdb copy retains only in-frame clones and omits some. Of around 44,000 clones listed, 75% to 90% were seen once; the top ten hold approximately 5.1%. The specimen was CD4+ or CD8+ T cells sorted from blood, collected in a trial of the OX40 agonist ivuxolimab. These receptors were taken from an adult with an advanced solid tumor such as melanoma, head and neck, liver or kidney cancer.

This clone came up a few times. V and J are TRBV7-9 and TRBJ1-4, with 8 bases matching TRBD1. From germline, CDR1 is SEHNR and CDR2 FQNEAQ (reference sequence). The CDR3 totals 14 residues. J was trimmed by 5 bases and V by 5 bases; bases with no gene match: 4. This chain's CDR3 is CASSQGQDNEKLFF. In nucleotides, the CDR3 is TGTGCCAGCAGCCAGGGACAGGACAATGAAAAACTGTTTTTT.

Worth noting for this clone: Other DNA sequences of this sample code for an identical CDR3. The chain recombines TRBV6-1 with TRBJ1-6; 9 bases fit TRBD1. Germline CDR1 and CDR2: MNHNS and SASEGT. The CDR3 sequence is 15 residues long. V was pared by 4 bases and J by 9 bases, with 7 bases of the junction left unmatched. Here the CDR3 reads CASSARDRVGSPLHF. The CDR3 region has the DNA TGTGCCAGCAGTGCACGGGACAGGGTTGGTTCACCCCTCCACTTT.

This clone came up a few times. The chain is built from TRBV5-6 and TRBJ2-1; TRBD2 agrees at 7 bases. After removal of 0 bases from V and 1 base from J, the junction contained 10 bases not matched to a gene. Germline CDR1 SGHDT, CDR2 YYEEEE. This CDR3 comprises 18 residues. CDR3 residues: CASSLDAGAVGSYNEQFF. CDR3 nucleotide sequence: TGTGCCAGCAGCTTGGATGCGGGAGCGGTTGGTTCCTACAATGAGCAGTTCTTC.

The chain combines TRBV11-2 with TRBJ2-3; no definite D call. The germline CDR1 and CDR2 sequences are SGHAT and FQNNGV. With 5 bases removed from V and 4 bases from J, the gap between germline ends came to 13 bases. This CDR3 region has 14 residues. The CDR3 loop reads CASSPRSAADTQYF. The CDR3 nucleotides read TGTGCCAGCAGCCCTAGGTCAGCCGCAGATACGCAGTATTTT.

The CDR3 bases are TGTGCCAGCAGCCGAATGGGGACGGTCTATGGCTACACCTTC. Translation: CASSRMGTVYGYTF. V and J are TRBV7-9 and TRBJ1-2; a possible D gene is TRBD1 (5 bases). The CDR3 is 14 residues long. Trimming left V 5 bases short and J 4 bases short, with 14 bases between. Per germline, CDR1 SEHNR and CDR2 FQNEAQ (reference sequence).

The gene calls are TRBV5-1 and TRBJ2-3; tentative D call: TRBD2 (5 bases). This CDR3 is 16 amino acids long. Germline V CDR1 and CDR2: SGHRS, YFSETQ. V gave up 1 base and J gave up 4 bases, with 16 bases separating them. The CDR3 bases are TGCGCCAGCAGCTTGATCGACCTCAGAGGGCCAGATACGCAGTATTTT. Protein product: CASSLIDLRGPDTQYF.

V and J are TRBV6-5 and TRBJ2-7; 9 bases are a match to TRBD2. V lost 5 bases to trimming and J lost 10 bases; unmatched junction nucleotides: 15. From germline, CDR1 is MNHEY and CDR2 SVGAGI. CDR3 length: 15 residues. CDR3 residues: CASSPQVAGASLQYF. The CDR3 bases are TGTGCCAGCAGTCCCCAGGTAGCGGGAGCCTCCTTACAGTACTTC.

V is TRBV10-3 and J is TRBJ1-2; D unclear. The V gene lost 6 bases and the J gene lost 4 bases, with 6 bases spanning the gap. CDR3 length: 11 amino acids. The germline V gene has CDR1 ENHRY and CDR2 SYGVKD. CDR3 sequence (DNA): TGTGCCATCAGCGAATTCTATGGCTACACCTTC. Translation: CAISEFYGYTF.

The rearrangement joins TRBV6-1 to TRBJ1-1; D is perhaps TRBD1 (6 bases). Trimming stripped 3 bases from V and 1 base from J, with 9 bases between. CDR1 is MNHNS, CDR2 SASEGT, per germline. This CDR3 is built from 14 residues. CDR3 region: CASSDRGKNTEAFF. The CDR3 coding sequence is TGTGCCAGCAGTGACAGGGGCAAGAACACTGAAGCTTTCTTT.

A single count supports this clone. The chain recombines TRBV7-9 with TRBJ2-1; maybe TRBD2 (5 bases). Trimming shortened V by 5 bases and J by 12 bases, and 14 bases separated the two germline ends. CDR3 length equals 12 residues. Germline loops: CDR1 SEHNR, CDR2 FQNEAQ (reference sequence). The CDR3 here is CASSRTPHGQFF. In DNA form, the CDR3 reads TGTGCCAGCAGCCGGACTCCTCACGGGCAGTTCTTC. The full variable domain, in which reference TRBV7-9 and TRBJ2-1 provide the parts outside the CDR3, is DTGVSQNPRHKITKRGQNVTFRCDPISEHNRLYWYRQTLGQGPEFLTYFQNEAQLEKSRLLSDRFSAERPKGSFSTLEIQRTEQGDSAMYLCASSRTPHGQFFGPGTRLTVL.

The table lists this clone with a count of one. This chain connects TRBV6-6 to TRBJ2-3; D unclear. This CDR3 has 15 amino acids. CDR1 and CDR2 from the germline V gene are MNHNY and SVGAGI (reference sequence). Trimming pared 8 bases from V and 2 bases from J, leaving 17 bases between. Here the CDR3 reads CASDDGQTITDTQYF. The CDR3 DNA follows: TGTGCCAGCGATGACGGGCAAACCATCACAGATACGCAGTATTTT.

V and J are TRBV7-3 and TRBJ2-3, with D possibly TRBD1 on 5 matching bases. CDR1 and CDR2 (germline): SGHTA, FQGTGA. V was shortened by 5 bases and J by 2 bases, with 8 bases between the two germline ends. The CDR3 extends over 13 amino acids. The CDR3 DNA reads as TGTGCCAGCAGCGGTGGGGCCACAGATACGCAGTATTTT. It specifies CASSGGATDTQYF.

The chain couples TRBV4-1 to TRBJ1-2, with TRBD1 matching over 11 bases. This CDR3 has 16 residues. Germline V gene data show CDR1 as MGHRA and CDR2 as YSYEKL. The junction had 7 bases not matched to a gene; V was cut back by 0 bases and J by 7 bases. CDR3 sequence: CASSQDFVGTGGGYTF. CDR3 coding DNA: TGCGCCAGCAGCCAAGATTTCGTAGGGACAGGGGGTGGCTACACCTTC.

The V gene is TRBV11-2, the J gene TRBJ1-5, with D unresolved. With 3 bases removed from V and 1 base from J, the gap between germline ends came to 4 bases. The CDR3 contains 13 residues. CDR1 is SGHAT, CDR2 FQNNGV, per germline. The CDR3 spells CASSLFSNQPQHF. As DNA, the CDR3 is TGTGCCAGCAGCTTGTTCAGCAATCAGCCCCAGCATTTT.

This chain links TRBV7-9 with TRBJ1-1; possibly TRBD1 for D (5 bases). V shed 5 bases and J shed 7 bases, with 20 bases lying between them. Germline V CDR1 and CDR2: SEHNR, FQNEAQ (reference sequence). This CDR3 spans 15 amino acids. The CDR3 DNA reads as TGTGCCAGCAGCCTCGGGACCGGGCCGGGGGGTGAAGCTTTCTTT. It specifies CASSLGTGPGGEAFF.

On this clone itself: This may be a read error, as it is one base from a much larger clone. The chain recombines TRBV5-6 with TRBJ1-2; 7 bases align to TRBD1. Germline CDR1 and CDR2: SGHDT and YYEEEE. Germline trimming cut 9 bases from V and 5 bases from J; bases unmatched to any gene: 16. CDR3 length: 15 amino acids. The CDR3 nucleotides are TGTGCCACTTATCAGGGGGGCACGGGCCCGTATGGCTACACCTTC. Amino acids: CATYQGGTGPYGYTF.

The chain couples TRBV18 to TRBJ1-4, with D possibly being TRBD1 (5 bases). Looked up from germline, CDR1 is KGHSH and CDR2 is LQKENI. The CDR3 is made up of 13 amino acids. V was cut by 5 bases and J by 8 bases, with 12 bases left in between. CDR3 region: CASSTGLGEKLFF. CDR3 bases: TGTGCCAGCTCAACGGGGCTAGGGGAAAAACTGTTTTTT.

The CDR3 DNA is TGTGCCAGCAGTTCCCGGACAGGGAGGTTAGATACGCAGTATTTT. Translation: CASSSRTGRLDTQYF. The rearrangement uses TRBV6-5 and TRBJ2-3; 8 bases line up with TRBD1. The length of the CDR3 is 15 residues. V gave up 4 bases and J gave up 5 bases; unmatched junction bases: 8. Germline V gene data show CDR1 as MNHEY and CDR2 as SVGAGI.

The chain employs TRBV6-6 and TRBJ2-5, with D possibly being TRBD1 (6 bases). V lost 4 bases and J 1 base, leaving 10 bases between the germline ends. CDR3 length: 14 residues. The V gene's germline CDR1 is MNHNY and CDR2 SVGAGI (reference sequence). The CDR3 coding sequence is TGTGCCAGCAGTTTCGACAGGCGCCAAGAGACCCAGTACTTC. Encoded protein: CASSFDRRQETQYF.

The chain combines TRBV11-2 with TRBJ2-1, with no clear D. Germline V CDR1 and CDR2: SGHAT, FQNNGV. The CDR3 consists of 15 residues. The V end lost 0 bases, the J end lost 6 bases, and 12 bases lay between the germline ends. CDR3 residues: CASSLDRSHSNEQFF. CDR3 coding DNA: TGTGCCAGCAGCTTAGACAGGAGCCATTCCAATGAGCAGTTCTTC. The whole variable domain, remainder taken from reference TRBV11-2 and TRBJ2-1, is EAGVAQSPRYKIIEKRQSVAFWCNPISGHATLYWYQQILGQGPKLLIQFQNNGVVDDSQLPKDRFSAERLKGVDSTLKIQPAKLEDSAVYLCASSLDRSHSNEQFFGPGTRLTVL.

This clone was counted once. The gene calls are TRBV15 and TRBJ1-1, with D tentatively TRBD1 (6 bases). The CDR3 is 19 amino acids. V was clipped by 0 bases and J by 1 base, with 21 bases between them. Germline CDR1 reads LNHNV; CDR2 reads YYDKDF (reference sequence). CDR3 sequence: CATSRDPSGGGFRNTEAFF. DNA for the CDR3: TGTGCCACCAGCAGAGATCCTTCGGGGGGCGGCTTCCGGAACACTGAAGCTTTCTTT.

V is TRBV7-9 and J is TRBJ2-5; D uncertain. V was shortened by 1 base and J by 5 bases, with 11 bases between the two germline ends. The CDR3 length is 14 residues. CDR1 is SEHNR and CDR2 is FQNEAQ in the germline V gene (reference sequence). The CDR3 sequence: CASSLENVLETQYF. Here the CDR3 DNA reads TGTGCCAGCAGCTTAGAAAATGTGTTGGAGACCCAGTACTTC.

This clone appeared a single time. The rearrangement joins TRBV11-2 to TRBJ1-1, with no clear D. The V end lost 2 bases, the J end lost 1 base, and 2 bases lay between the germline ends. CDR1 SGHAT and CDR2 FQNNGV come from the germline V gene. This CDR3 comprises 12 residues. The CDR3, as DNA: TGTGCCAGCAGCTTAACGAACACTGAAGCTTTCTTT. Protein: CASSLTNTEAFF.

The CDR3 loop is CASGGQRPGELFF. The CDR3 DNA reads TGTGCCAGTGGGGGACAAAGACCCGGGGAGCTGTTTTTT. The chain carries TRBV19 and TRBJ2-2; TRBD1 might be the D (6 bases). The germline CDR1 and CDR2 sequences are LNHDA and SQIVND (reference sequence). V was trimmed by 8 bases and J by 6 bases, leaving 13 bases between them. CDR3 length: 13 residues.